These T cell receptor beta chains were read from a single sample in a study of blood T cell repertoires in COVID-19. Assay: immunoSEQ multiplex PCR; the TCRdb copy retains only in-frame clones and omits some. The sample holds over 300,000 clones; around 87% are singletons and the top ten take roughly 0.97%. Sequences were obtained from PBMCs or T cells enriched from blood (not recorded which). The receptors were sampled from a woman in her twenties or thirties with acute COVID-19. Each CDR3 is given with its conserved first and last residue.

v_call	cdr3_aa
TRBV5-1	CASSLGSGAVNEQFF
TRBV30	CAWDQGAGQPQHF
TRBV7-3	CASSLLPQGASDTQYF
TRBV7-9	CASSRDRVSYNEQFF
TRBV6-4	CASSPGLAGGRGTGELFF
TRBV3-1/TRBV3-2	CASSTSGSSYEQYF
TRBV29-1	CSVAGRLGAYEQYF
TRBV30	CAWSRDSRTNYGYTF
TRBV6-5	CASSPGQGSGSPLHF
TRBV15	CATSRDLENSPLHF
TRBV3-1/TRBV3-2	CASSQGQGAYGYTF
TRBV6-5	CASSYSGDSPYGYTF
TRBV5-6	CASSAGTGINEKLFF
TRBV9	CASSVGDRSEQYF
TRBV6-5	CASSYETEAFF
TRBV5-4	CASSSRTDSYNSPLHF
TRBV14	CASSHLTSGWETQYF
TRBV12-5	CASGQGDRGSNQPQHF
TRBV4-1	CASSQGTGGTYEQYF
TRBV24-1	CATNRDRADTQYF
TRBV7-9	CASSPSGGGYGYTF
TRBV11-3	CASSLVRGSLRDTQYF
TRBV11-2	CASSFRLENNYGYTF
TRBV27	CASARQGHNEQFF
TRBV5-1	CASSLGGQGIELFF
TRBV4-1	CASSQILRGRGHEGLFF
TRBV6-4	CASSDKGPRNQPQHF
TRBV11-2	CASSGQGFGLWNIQYF
TRBV6-5	CAIEDSSGNTIYF
TRBV19	CASKGIRDRDNTEAFF
TRBV7-2	CASSLGAGDRPQHF
TRBV5-1	CASSLDLNPYTEAFF
TRBV7-6	CASSLLSGGATDTQYF
TRBV7-9	CASSLSGTGGNQPQHF
TRBV3-1/TRBV3-2	CASSLTGDAQYF
TRBV21-1	CASSKWDPRGSSYEQYF
TRBV9	CASSLQGYNEQFF
TRBV29-1	CSVAGLAANEQFF
TRBV5-1	CASSLLGQPNQPQHF
TRBV28	CASSEQQETQYF
TRBV13	CASSFLATSGSSYEQYF
TRBV3-1/TRBV3-2	CASSQGTRTVHGTDTQYF
TRBV9	CASSVAGQADSPLHF
TRBV13	CASSLVRGVGQFF
TRBV27	CASLSPGSSYNEQFF
TRBV18	CASSPSQGETEAFF